The clone carrying this T cell receptor beta chain was found many times. What it binds is not known. This sample stems from a study of T cells in Graves' hyperthyroidism and ophthalmopathy. General study findings and limits: The model predicted ophthalmopathy a median approximately six months before onset. Blood samples included most of the expanded thyroid clonotypes exceeding 0.001.

Per the germline V gene, CDR1 is KGHSH and CDR2 is LQKENI. The V end was cut by 6 bases, the J end by 0 bases, with 6 bases between. The CDR3 loop spans 13 amino acids. From RNA transcripts, TCR beta CDR3 regions were amplified. Initially, a first-round RT-PCR of the TCR CDR3 employed the HTBI primer set. TCRdb called the multiplex PCR reads again in MiXCR, with one record for every CDR3 protein. Among roughly 500,000 distinct CDR3 sequences listed, about 16% were seen once. Clinicians diagnosed patients from clinical symptoms, serum thyroxine and TRAb, thyroid ultrasound and orbital computed tomography.

The genes are TRBV18 and TRBJ1-5; D may be TRBD1 (5 bases). The sequenced material came from blood. This clonotype originated in a woman in her 30s with Graves' ophthalmopathy. The DNA for the CDR3 is TGTGCCAGCTCGACAGATAGCAATCAGCCCCAGCATTTT. Translated: CASSTDSNQPQHF.